A selection of T cell receptor beta chains follows, all from one sample in a study of cytomegalovirus exposure and HLA in healthy donors. Measured with immunoSEQ multiplex PCR; TCRdb has only the in-frame clones, and not every one. The profile covers about 96,000 clones, with roughly 80% appearing a single time and around 3% taken by the ten largest. Sequenced input: PBMCs. The receptors here all came from a young man in good health and CMV-seronegative. Each CDR3 is given with its conserved first and last residue. D genes are given only for firm matches. Not all rows give a size; the values are once, few, many and, for expanded clones, a class.

d_call clone_size j_call v_call cdr3_aa cdr3_nt
- - TRBJ2-7 TRBV5-1 CASSLDTAYEQYF TGCGCCAGCAGCTTGGATACCGCCTACGAGCAGTACTTC
TRBD1 - TRBJ1-1 TRBV29-1 CSVVTGLNTEAFF TGCAGCGTTGTGACAGGGTTGAACACTGAAGCTTTCTTT
TRBD1 - TRBJ1-4 TRBV5-4 CASSPGGTGGRGTNEKLFF TGTGCCAGCAGCCCGGGAGGGACAGGGGGCAGAGGAACTAATGAAAAACTGTTTTTT
TRBD1 - TRBJ2-7 TRBV19 CASSITGQGDEQYF TGTGCCAGTAGTATTACCGGACAGGGGGACGAGCAGTACTTC
TRBD1 - TRBJ2-7 TRBV29-1 CSVARRDRVGNEQYF TGCAGCGTCGCCCGCCGGGACAGGGTAGGGAACGAGCAGTACTTC
TRBD1 once TRBJ1-1 TRBV7-9 CASSSIHGTGVDTEAFF TGTGCCAGCAGCTCAATCCATGGGACAGGGGTTGACACTGAAGCTTTCTTT
- once TRBJ1-4 TRBV2 CASSKTTGEKLFF TGTGCCAGCAGCAAGACAACAGGTGAAAAACTGTTTTTT
TRBD1 - TRBJ1-6 TRBV6-1 CASSEVAGTGDSPLHF TGTGCCAGCAGTGAAGTCGCCGGGACAGGAGATTCACCCCTCCACTTT
TRBD1 - TRBJ1-5 TRBV15 CATSRWGTGTREPQHF TGTGCCACCAGCAGGTGGGGGACAGGGACTCGGGAGCCCCAGCATTTT
- once TRBJ2-5 TRBV29-1 CSAVENQETQYF TGCAGCGCTGTGGAGAACCAAGAGACCCAGTACTTC
- - TRBJ2-1 TRBV6-1 CASRNEVGVNNEQFF TGTGCCAGCAGAAATGAGGTAGGGGTAAACAATGAGCAGTTCTTC